This T cell receptor beta chain came from a study of cytomegalovirus exposure and HLA in healthy donors. Whole-study context: Earlier results showed 90 million to 130 million unique TCR beta sequences derived from approximately 180 million T cells. General study results and limits: In a later analysis, TCR association rates varied by HLA locus: DRB1 most, HLA-C fewest. Clonal expansion, a later analysis showed, was greater in HLA-associated TCR beta chains than in equally common others.

A remark on this clone: What it binds is not known.

The PCR was carried out with 60 Vbeta primers and 13 Jbeta primers. The data were produced by immunoSEQ multiplex PCR, yet TCRdb's version contains in-frame clones alone and is incomplete. The table lists roughly 130,000 clones, roughly 85% of them singletons. The V gene's germline CDR1 is MNHNY and CDR2 SVGAGI (reference sequence). Trimming took off 2 bases at V and 1 base at J, with 11 bases between the two ends. The CDR3 is 16 amino acids. Sequencing was carried out using PBMCs. This receptor was obtained from a boy under 18 in good health and CMV-seronegative. This chain links TRBV6-6 with TRBJ2-2, with D possibly matching TRBD2 (7 bases). CDR3 sequence reads: CASSYGGAMNTGELFF. CDR3 sequence (DNA): TGTGCCAGCAGTTACGGGGGGGCGATGAACACCGGGGAGCTGTTTTTT.